These 16 T cell receptor beta chains share one sample of origin, sequenced in a study of T-cell reconstitution after alpha-beta-depleted transplantation in children. TCRbeta library preparation incorporated unique molecular identifiers. From the PCR reads, TCRdb called clonotypes with MiXCR, one entry per CDR3 protein. The repertoire holds hundreds of thousands of distinct CDR3 sequences, under 12% seen once, with 2% in the top ten. The sample consisted of PBMCs, taken before TCRalphabeta/CD19-depleted stem cell transplant. Receptor source: a child aged 2 to 9 with inherited bone marrow failure, due to receive a stem cell transplant.

This clonotype was observed at least ten times. The J gene is TRBJ2-7, the V gene TRBV3-1; a weak D match, TRBD2 (5 bases). CDR1 and CDR2 (germline): LGHDT, YNNKEL (reference sequence). The CDR3 covers 13 residues. The germline V and J ends were trimmed by 0 bases and 4 bases, with 7 bases remaining between them. In DNA form, the CDR3 reads TGTGCCAGCAGCCAAGATCTAGCTTACGAGCAGTACTTC. Its protein is CASSQDLAYEQYF.

This clonotype came up a few times. This rearrangement joins TRBV19 to TRBJ1-5, with 7 bases that match TRBD1. Looked up from germline, CDR1 is LNHDA and CDR2 is SQIVND (reference sequence). The CDR3 spans 13 residues. V was pared by 7 bases and J by 3 bases, with 3 bases of the junction left unmatched. CDR3 region: CASKGQNNQPQHF. The CDR3 DNA reads TGTGCCAGTAAGGGACAGAACAATCAGCCCCAGCATTTT.

This clonotype was counted at least ten times. The rearrangement joins TRBV20-1 to TRBJ2-1; D is unclear. V lost 0 bases and J lost 7, with 16 bases in between. The CDR3 is 15 amino acids. Germline V CDR1 and CDR2: DFQATT, SNEGSKA (reference sequence). As DNA, the CDR3 is TGCAGTGCTAGAGATGCGGCTCAGGCTCGAAATGAGCAGTTCTTC. Translation: CSARDAAQARNEQFF.

This clonotype was counted at least ten times. V and J are TRBV27 and TRBJ2-7, with D perhaps TRBD1 (6 bases). The germline V gene has CDR1 MNHEY and CDR2 SMNVEV (reference sequence). Trimming shortened V by 7 bases and J by 4 bases, and 14 bases separated the two germline ends. The CDR3 runs 13 residues. The CDR3 sequence: CASIGQSFYEQYF. The CDR3 coding sequence is TGTGCCAGCATCGGACAGTCGTTTTACGAGCAGTACTTC.

In its sample, this clonotype was seen a few times. The chain uses TRBV19 and TRBJ1-5; no reliable D call. V dropped 3 bases and J dropped 7 bases, with 7 bases sitting between them. This CDR3 comprises 12 residues. Germline CDR1 is LNHDA and CDR2 is SQIVND (reference sequence). The CDR3 loop is CASSIEEQPQHF. The CDR3 DNA reads TGTGCCAGTAGTATTGAGGAGCAGCCCCAGCATTTT.

On this clonotype itself: The germline gene is not matched at one end of the junction; a read error may be the cause. The gene calls are TRBV7-8 and TRBJ1-1; D is unclear. Per germline, CDR1 SGHVS and CDR2 FQNEAQ. This CDR3 region has 14 residues. CDR3 bases: TGTGCCAGCCGCTTAGCTGCCGGGAACACTGAAGCTTTCTTT. Amino acid sequence: CASRLAAGNTEAFF.

This chain uses TRBV29-1 with TRBJ2-7; TRBD1 matches 9 bases. The CDR3 is made up of 14 amino acids. The germline V gene has CDR1 SQVTM and CDR2 ANQGSEA. The ends lost 4 bases at V and 2 bases at J; junction bases unmatched: 6. The CDR3 protein is CSVGGTGITYEQYF. CDR3 sequence (DNA): TGCAGCGTTGGGGGGACAGGGATCACCTACGAGCAGTACTTC.

This sequence joins TRBV7-2 and TRBJ1-1, with D possibly TRBD1 on 5 matching bases. Trimming removed 1 base from V and 5 bases from J, with 14 bases in between. CDR1 is SGHTA, CDR2 FQGNSA, per germline. The CDR3 is made up of 15 amino acids. The CDR3 reads CASSLVGRGSTEAFF. For the CDR3, the DNA is TGTGCCAGCAGCTTAGTGGGGCGCGGATCGACTGAAGCTTTCTTT.

Ten or more counts support this clonotype. The chain employs TRBV12-3 or TRBV12-4 and TRBJ1-4; tentatively, D is TRBD1 (5 bases). Trimming stripped 2 bases from V and 6 bases from J, with 10 bases between. The CDR3 has 14 amino acids. The CDR3 bases are TGTGCCAGCAGTTTAAACGGGGGGGATGAAAAACTGTTTTTT. This translates into CASSLNGGDEKLFF.

In this sample, this clonotype turned up a few times. The chain links TRBV4-2 to TRBJ2-1, with TRBD2 matching over 9 bases. The length of the CDR3 is 16 residues. Germline V gives CDR1 LGHNA, CDR2 YNFKEQ. Unmatched junction bases numbered 11, after V lost 4 bases and J lost 7 bases. Here the CDR3 DNA reads TGTGCCAGCAGCCCCTGGACTAGCGAAACCGGGAATGAGCAGTTCTTC. Its translation: CASSPWTSETGNEQFF.

With respect to this clonotype: Possible read error: a much larger clone is one base away. J is TRBJ2-1 and V is TRBV15; D gene unclear. The CDR3 runs to 15 residues. CDR1 LNHNV and CDR2 YYDKDF come from the germline V gene (reference sequence). The CDR3 nucleotides are TGTGCCACCAGCGCGAGCTCAGGTTCCTACAATGGGCAGTTCTTC. As protein: CATSASSGSYNGQFF. Drawing the rest from reference TRBV15 and TRBJ2-1, the complete variable domain is DAMVIQNPRYQVTQFGKPVTLSCSQTLNHNVMYWYQQKSSQAPKLLFHYYDKDFNNEADTPDNFQSRRPNTSFCFLDIRSPGLGDTAMYLCATSASSGSYNGQFFGPGTRLTVL.

The chain combines TRBV5-4 with TRBJ2-5; 7 bases match TRBD1. V lost 2 bases and J lost 5; bases outside the gene matches: 9. This CDR3 contains 15 residues. CDR1 is SGHNT, CDR2 YYREEE, per germline (reference sequence). This CDR3 reads CASSFARQGAETQYF. CDR3 nucleotides: TGTGCCAGCAGCTTTGCCCGACAGGGCGCGGAGACCCAGTACTTC.

This clonotype has at least ten counts. The V gene is TRBV7-9, the J gene TRBJ2-3; possible D gene TRBD2, 7 bases. This CDR3 comprises 16 residues. Germline assignment: CDR1 SEHNR and CDR2 FQNEAQ (reference sequence). Trimming removed 7 bases from V and 0 bases from J, with 17 bases in between. CDR3 protein: CASTIGGALSTDTQYF. CDR3 DNA: TGTGCCAGCACCATAGGGGGGGCACTGAGCACAGATACGCAGTATTTT. The entire variable domain, with the rest obtained from reference TRBV7-9 and TRBJ2-3, is as follows: DTGVSQNPRHKITKRGQNVTFRCDPISEHNRLYWYRQTLGQGPEFLTYFQNEAQLEKSRLLSDRFSAERPKGSFSTLEIQRTEQGDSAMYLCASTIGGALSTDTQYFGPGTRLTVL.

This clonotype was observed many times. This chain uses TRBV4-1 with TRBJ2-7; D remains unclear. With 4 bases removed from V and 1 base from J, the gap between germline ends came to 8 bases. This CDR3 has 13 residues. Germline V CDR1 and CDR2: MGHRA, YSYEKL. The CDR3 region is CASSRPLSYEQYF. The CDR3 bases are TGCGCCAGCAGCCGCCCTCTTTCCTACGAGCAGTACTTC.

This clonotype was detected ten times or more. The gene calls are TRBV5-1 and TRBJ1-2, with 9 bases aligning to TRBD1. Germline loops: CDR1 SGHRS, CDR2 YFSETQ. V gave up 4 bases and J gave up 1 base; unmatched junction bases: 8. CDR3 length: 16 residues. CDR3 DNA sequence: TGCGCCAGCAGCACAGCCGGGACAGGGTTTAACTATGGCTACACCTTC. This codes for CASSTAGTGFNYGYTF. Full variable domain (remainder filled in from reference TRBV5-1 and TRBJ1-2): KAGVTQTPRYLIKTRGQQVTLSCSPISGHRSVSWYQQTPGQGLQFLFEYFSETQRNKGNFPGRFSGRQFSNSRSEMNVSTLELGDSALYLCASSTAGTGFNYGYTFGSGTRLTVV.

This clonotype has at least ten counts. The chain uses TRBV10-3 and TRBJ1-3; D gene uncertain. Germline CDR1 is ENHRY and CDR2 is SYGVKD. CDR3 length equals 14 residues. V was shortened by 10 bases and J by 4 bases, with 17 bases between the two germline ends. CDR3 protein: CATRPPNEGNTIYF. The CDR3 DNA reads as TGTGCCACTAGACCTCCCAATGAGGGAAACACCATATATTTT.